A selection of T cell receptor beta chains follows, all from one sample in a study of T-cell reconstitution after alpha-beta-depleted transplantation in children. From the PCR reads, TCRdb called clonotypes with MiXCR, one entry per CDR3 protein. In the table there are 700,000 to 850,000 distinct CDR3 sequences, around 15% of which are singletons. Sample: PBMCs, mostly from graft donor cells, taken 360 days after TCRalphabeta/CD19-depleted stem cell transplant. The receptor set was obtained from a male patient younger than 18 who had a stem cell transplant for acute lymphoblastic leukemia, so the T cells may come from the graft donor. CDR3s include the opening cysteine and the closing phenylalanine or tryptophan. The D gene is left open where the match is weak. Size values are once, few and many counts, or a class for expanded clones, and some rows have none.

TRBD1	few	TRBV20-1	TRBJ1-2	TGCAGCGTCAAGGACAGGAACTATGGCTACACCTTC	CSVKDRNYGYTF
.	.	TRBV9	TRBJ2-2	TGTGCCAGCCGGAGGGGCACCGGGGGGCTGTTTTTT	CASRRGTGGLFF
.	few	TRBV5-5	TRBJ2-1	TGTGCCAGCATCCCTCGACCGAGCTCCTACAATGAGCAGTTCTTC	CASIPRPSSYNEQFF
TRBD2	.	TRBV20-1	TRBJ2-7	TGCAGTGCCGCTTTTGGGCGGGAGGGTAGCTACGAGCAGTACTTC	CSAAFGREGSYEQYF
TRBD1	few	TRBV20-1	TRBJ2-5	TGCAGTGCTAGGCGGACAGGGTCGGAGAAGACCCAGTACTTC	CSARRTGSEKTQYF
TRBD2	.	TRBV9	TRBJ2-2	TGTGCCAGCAGCGCAAGGTCCGGGACTAGCGTGCGGGAGCTGTTTTTT	CASSARSGTSVRELFF
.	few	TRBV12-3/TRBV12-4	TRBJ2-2	TGTGCCAGCAGTTTTCAGAGGGCGAACACCGGGGAGCTGTTTTTT	CASSFQRANTGELFF
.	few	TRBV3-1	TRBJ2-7	TGTGCCAGCAGCCAAACGAGCTCCTACGAGCAGTACTTC	CASSQTSSYEQYF
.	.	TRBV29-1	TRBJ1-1	TGCAGCGTTGAAGATCACCGGAGCGTGGCTTTCTTT	CSVEDHRSVAFF
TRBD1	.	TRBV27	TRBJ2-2	TGTGCCAGCACAATCCGCCGGGACAGAGTGCCCACCGGGGAGCTGTTTTTT	CASTIRRDRVPTGELFF
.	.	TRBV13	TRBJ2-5	TGTGCCAGCAGACTTGCTACGGTAGAGACCCAGTACTTC	CASRLATVETQYF
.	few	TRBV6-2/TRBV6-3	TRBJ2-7	TGTGCCAGCAGTTACGGCGGGAACCCCTACGAGCAGTACTTC	CASSYGGNPYEQYF
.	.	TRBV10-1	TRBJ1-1	TGCGCCAGCAGTGTTGGCACACTGAACACTGAAGCTTTCTTT	CASSVGTLNTEAFF
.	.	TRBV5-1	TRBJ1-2	TGCGCCAGCAGCTTGGCCCGGGCAGGACGTGTCTATGGCTACACCTTC	CASSLARAGRVYGYTF
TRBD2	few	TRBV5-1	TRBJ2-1	TGCGCCAGCAGCCCCGCGGCGGGACTAGTTTTTTCCAATGAGCAGTTCTTC	CASSPAAGLVFSNEQFF
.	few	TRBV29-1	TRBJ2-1	TGCAGCGTTACAAGACAGTACAATGAGCAGTTCTTC	CSVTRQYNEQFF
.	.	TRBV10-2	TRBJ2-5	TGCGCCAGCAGTGAGGCGGGACGGCCCTCCATCAAGACCCAGTACTTC	CASSEAGRPSIKTQYF